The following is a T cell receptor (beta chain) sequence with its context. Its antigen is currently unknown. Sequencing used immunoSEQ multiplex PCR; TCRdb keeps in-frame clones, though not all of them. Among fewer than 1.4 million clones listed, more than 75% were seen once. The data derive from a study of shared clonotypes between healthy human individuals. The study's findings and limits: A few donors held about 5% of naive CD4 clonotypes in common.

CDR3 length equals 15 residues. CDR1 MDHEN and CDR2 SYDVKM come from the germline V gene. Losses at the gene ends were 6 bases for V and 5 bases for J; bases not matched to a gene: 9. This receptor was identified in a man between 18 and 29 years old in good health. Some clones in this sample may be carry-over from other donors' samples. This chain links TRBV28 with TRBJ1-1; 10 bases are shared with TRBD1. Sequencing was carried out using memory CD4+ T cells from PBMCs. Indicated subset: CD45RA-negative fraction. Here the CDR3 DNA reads TGTGCCAGCAGCCCACGGACAGGGGGACGAACTGAAGCTTTCTTT. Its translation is CASSPRTGGRTEAFF. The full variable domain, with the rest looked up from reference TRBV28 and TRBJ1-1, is DVKVTQSSRYLVKRTGEKVFLECVQDMDHENMFWYRQDPGLGLRLIYFSYDVKMKEKGDIPEGYSVSREKKERFSLILESASTNQTSMYLCASSPRTGGRTEAFFGQGTRLTVV.